This T cell receptor (beta chain) is drawn from a study of vaccination effects on CD4 cells after COVID-19. TCRdb's table, derived via immunoSEQ multiplex PCR, lists solely in-frame clones and lacks some. The sample holds more than 35,000 clones, roughly four fifths seen once. Sequencing followed a ViraFEST assay step that expanded antigen-specific CD4+ T cells with viral peptide pools. Subsequent to a culture period of about ten days, CD4+ T cells were isolated. Sometime from March through December 2020, the person acquired a SARS-CoV-2 infection that PCR confirmed. J lost 7 bases, V lost 5 bases, and 7 bases had no gene match. The CDR3 is 15 residues long. Germline CDR1 reads SGHNT; CDR2 reads YYREEE (reference sequence). As concerns this clone: Its target is unknown.

The source is a human donor who had a prior SARS-CoV-2 infection. The material sequenced was CD4+ T cells from PBMCs cultured with a peptide pool, taken before COVID-19 vaccination. This sequence joins TRBV5-4 and TRBJ2-1, with 12 bases identical to TRBD2. The CDR3 is CASRNGLAGNNEQFF. CDR3 DNA: TGTGCCAGCAGGAATGGACTAGCGGGGAATAATGAGCAGTTCTTC.